This T cell receptor beta chain was captured in a study of Ad26.COV2.S vaccination and SARS-CoV-2 variants. Produced via immunoSEQ multiplex PCR; TCRdb's table is partial and in-frame only. The repertoire holds hundreds of thousands of clones, with roughly 89% as singletons. Documented treatment: about 20 received Ad26.COV2.S at low or high dose, single or two shots; about 5 received placebo; per-sample allocation not given. At day 63 after the first vaccine or placebo injection, samples were drawn. Germline values: CDR1 KGHSH, CDR2 LQKENI. The V segment lost 3 bases and the J segment 4 bases; nucleotides outside the gene matches: 5. The CDR3 totals 16 residues.

This clonotype originated in a person aged 18 to 59 who received the Ad26.COV2.S COVID-19 vaccine or a placebo. Sequencing was performed on peripheral blood, taken in a trial of Ad26.COV2.S vaccine versus placebo. V is TRBV18 and J is TRBJ2-3; 12 positions agree with TRBD2. This CDR3 reads CASSPRLAGVSDTQYF. CDR3 nucleotide sequence: TGTGCCAGCTCACCCAGACTAGCGGGAGTGTCAGATACGCAGTATTTT.